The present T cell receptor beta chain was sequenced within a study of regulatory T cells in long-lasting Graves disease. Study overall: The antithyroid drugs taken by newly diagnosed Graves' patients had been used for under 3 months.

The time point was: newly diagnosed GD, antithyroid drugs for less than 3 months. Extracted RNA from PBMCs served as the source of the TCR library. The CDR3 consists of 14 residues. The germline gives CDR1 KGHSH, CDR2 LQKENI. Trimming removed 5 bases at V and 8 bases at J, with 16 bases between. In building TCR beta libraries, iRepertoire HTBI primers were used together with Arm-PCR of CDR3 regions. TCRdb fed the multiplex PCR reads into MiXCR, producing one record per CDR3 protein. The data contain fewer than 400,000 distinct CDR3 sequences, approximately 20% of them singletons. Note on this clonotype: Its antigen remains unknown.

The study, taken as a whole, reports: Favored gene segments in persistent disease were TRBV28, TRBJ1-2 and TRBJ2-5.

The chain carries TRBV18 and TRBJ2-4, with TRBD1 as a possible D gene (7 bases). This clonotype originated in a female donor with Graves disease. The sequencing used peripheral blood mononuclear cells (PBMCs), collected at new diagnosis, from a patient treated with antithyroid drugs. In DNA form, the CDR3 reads TGTGCCAGCTCATGCCGGAGGGGGCGGGACATTCAGTACTTC. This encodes CASSCRRGRDIQYF.